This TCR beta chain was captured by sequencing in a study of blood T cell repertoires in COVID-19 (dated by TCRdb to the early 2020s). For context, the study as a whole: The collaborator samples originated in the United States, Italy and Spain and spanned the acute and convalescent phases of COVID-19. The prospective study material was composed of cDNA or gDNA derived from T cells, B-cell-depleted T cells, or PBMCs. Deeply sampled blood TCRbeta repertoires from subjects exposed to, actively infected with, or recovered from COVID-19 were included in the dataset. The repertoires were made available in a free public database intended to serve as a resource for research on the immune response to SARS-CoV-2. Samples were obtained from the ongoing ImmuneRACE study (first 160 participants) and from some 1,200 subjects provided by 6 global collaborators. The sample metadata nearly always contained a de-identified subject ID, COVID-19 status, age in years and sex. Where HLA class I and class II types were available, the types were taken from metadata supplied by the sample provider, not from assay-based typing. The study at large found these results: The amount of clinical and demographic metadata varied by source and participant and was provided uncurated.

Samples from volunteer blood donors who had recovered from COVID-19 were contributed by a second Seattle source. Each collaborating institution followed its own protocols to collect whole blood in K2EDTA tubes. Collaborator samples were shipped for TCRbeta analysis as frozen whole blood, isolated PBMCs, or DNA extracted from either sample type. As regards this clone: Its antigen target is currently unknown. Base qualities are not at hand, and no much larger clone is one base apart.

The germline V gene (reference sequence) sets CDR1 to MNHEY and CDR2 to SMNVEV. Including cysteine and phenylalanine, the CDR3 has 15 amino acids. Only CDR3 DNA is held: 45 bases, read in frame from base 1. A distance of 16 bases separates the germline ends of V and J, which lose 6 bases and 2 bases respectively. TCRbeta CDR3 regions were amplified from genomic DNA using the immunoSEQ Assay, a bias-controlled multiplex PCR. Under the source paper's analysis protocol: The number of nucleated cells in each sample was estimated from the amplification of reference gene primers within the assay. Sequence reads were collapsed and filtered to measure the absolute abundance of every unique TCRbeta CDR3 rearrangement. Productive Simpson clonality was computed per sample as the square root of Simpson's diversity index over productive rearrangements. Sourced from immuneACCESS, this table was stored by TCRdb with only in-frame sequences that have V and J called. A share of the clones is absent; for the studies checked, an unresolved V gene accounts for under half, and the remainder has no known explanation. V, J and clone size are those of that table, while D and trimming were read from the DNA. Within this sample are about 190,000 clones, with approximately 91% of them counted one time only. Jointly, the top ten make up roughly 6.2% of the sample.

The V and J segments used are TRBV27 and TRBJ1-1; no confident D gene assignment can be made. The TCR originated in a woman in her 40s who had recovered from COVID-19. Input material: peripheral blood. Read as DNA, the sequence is TGTGCCAGCAGACTTCAAGGCGAGGTTAACACTGAAGCTTTCTTT. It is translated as CASRLQGEVNTEAFF.